This TCR beta chain was obtained from a study of T cell changes during pregnancy in multiple sclerosis (dated by TCRdb to the late 2010s). Broadly, across the study: The study examined how the T cell repertoire changed over the course of pregnancy in women with multiple sclerosis.

At the junction V is shortened by 5 bases and J by 7 bases; bases outside the gene matches: 10. Its CDR3 holds 16 amino acids, cysteine through phenylalanine. The DNA shown is the 48-base CDR3, in frame from base 1. CDR1 and CDR2, looked up from the germline V gene (reference sequence), are SEHNR and FQNEAQ. Library preparation used the immunoSEQ multiplex PCR assay. In its TCRdb copy, this immuneACCESS table keeps in-frame sequences only and misses some clones. Where compared with another copy, unresolved V genes explain less than half of these, and the others have no known cause. The sample table shows approximately 49,000 clones, and nearly 95% are seen once. Of the sample, about 0.99% falls within the top ten clones. To note about this clone: Its cognate antigen has yet to be identified. Base qualities were left out, and no much larger clone turns up one base away.

Sequencing was performed on peripheral blood, taken after pregnancy. The chain joins TRBV7-9 to TRBJ1-4; the junction holds 10 bases that match TRBD1. This TCR was recovered from a female donor with multiple sclerosis, enrolled in a pregnancy study. The bases read TGTGCCAGCAGCCCGTATGGGACAGGGGTTGGTGAAAAACTGTTTTTT. This sequence encodes CASSPYGTGVGEKLFF.